The clone carrying this T cell receptor beta chain appeared many times. What it recognizes is unknown. These data originate in a study of blood T cells in healthy people across ages. With 6 bases removed from V and 7 bases from J, the gap between germline ends came to 21 bases. Germline-derived CDR1 and CDR2 are SQVTM and ANQGSEA. The CDR3 consists of 14 residues. Primers used in a second PCR of roughly 7 to 12 cycles were a sample-barcoded 5' primer and a J-beta primer mix. A template-switch adaptor that had 12 random nucleotides put a tag on each cDNA molecule. TCRdb reprocessed the 5' RACE reads with MiXCR, giving one entry per CDR3 protein. The sample lists fewer than 1,000,000 distinct CDR3 sequences, roughly 44% seen once, with under 20% in the top ten. Study findings and constraints: Across samples, TCR beta diversity tracked strongly with naive T cell percentage. Getting older went along with TCR beta diversity per million T cells dropping roughly linearly.

Isolation per sample recovered at least 6 million PBMCs. The sequenced sample consisted of blood. This chain uses TRBV29-1 with TRBJ1-2; no clear D gene. The origin of this receptor is a man between 60 and 75 years old in good health. The CDR3 sequence: CSVEPVEWTSGYTF. Written as DNA, the CDR3 is TGCAGCGTAGAGCCGGTGGAGTGGACGTCTGGCTACACCTTC.